The source of this T cell receptor (beta chain) is a study of molecular identifiers for immune sequencing clone quantification. General study results and limits: Sizes of clones that are highly expanded could be underestimated (if identical TCR molecules share a barcode). Clones exceeding 20 RNA copies carried over 97% of effector molecules but under 1% of naive-cell molecules.

MiXCR, applied by TCRdb to the PCR reads, yields one record per CDR3 protein. The sample has about 320,000 distinct CDR3 sequences, 20% to 25% seen once. This clonotype was seen at least ten times. Its specificity is not known. The CDR3 is 15 residues long. Trimming pared 1 base from V and 2 bases from J, leaving 9 bases between. Sorting isolated naive CD8 T cells as CD8+CD4-CCR7+CD45RA+ events. This TCR derives from a human donor in good health. Some libraries in this study had Jurkat cell RNA spiked in. Sequencing input: naive CD8+ T cells from blood, with Jurkat cell RNA spiked in. Sample subset: FACS-sorted CD8+CD4-CCR7+CD45RA+ naive T cells. The gene calls are TRBV12-3 or TRBV12-4 and TRBJ1-5; D remains ambiguous. This CDR3 reads CASSLGPMGNQPQHF. The DNA of the CDR3 is TGTGCCAGCAGTTTAGGACCCATGGGCAATCAGCCCCAGCATTTT.